Listed here is a single TCR beta chain. The antigen is not known. The authors' processing: As immunoSEQ supplied junction-only sequences (without quality scores), filtering differed. The data were produced by immunoSEQ multiplex PCR, yet TCRdb's version contains in-frame clones alone and is incomplete. D and trimming come from the DNA, and the V and J calls and clone size come from that table. The table has around 2,000,000 clones, roughly 91% seen once. This specimen comes from a study of shared clonotypes between healthy human individuals. Points from the study as a whole: Sequencing depth was a factor that was expected to affect clonotype sharing among donors.

The V gene end was trimmed by 1 base and the J gene end by 1 base; junction bases not matched to a gene: 3. Germline CDR1 reads SGHTA; CDR2 reads FQGNSA. This CDR3 has 16 amino acids. Naive CD8 isolation took CD45RO-negative cells positively selected for CCR7 and excluded terminally differentiated effector memory CD45RA+ cells. The sample comprised naive CD8+ T cells from PBMCs. V is TRBV7-2 and J is TRBJ2-2; 7 bases match TRBD2. This receptor was obtained from a man aged 18 to 30 in good health. Some clones in this sample may be carry-over from other donors' samples. CDR3 sequence reads: CASSLVASGNTGELFF. The CDR3 region has the DNA TGTGCCAGCAGCTTAGTCGCTAGCGGGAACACCGGGGAGCTGTTTTTT.